This TCR beta chain was recorded in a study of blood T cell repertoires in COVID-19. Per the original data handling: Estimation of nucleated cell counts relied on the amplification of reference gene primers. Generated by immunoSEQ multiplex PCR, the TCRdb table keeps only in-frame clones and is missing some. The V and J calls and clone size come from that table; D and trimming were worked out from the DNA. The sample lists 280,000 or so clones, 85% seen once, with about an eighth in the top ten. The V end lost 5 bases, the J end lost 2 bases, and 16 bases lay between the germline ends. CDR3 size: 16 residues. Germline CDR1 is LNHDA and CDR2 is SQIVND (reference sequence). This clone was counted a single time.

The J gene is TRBJ1-5, the V gene TRBV19, with D unresolved. Sequencing was performed on peripheral blood. The receptor's source is a human donor in a cohort sampled during active COVID-19. The CDR3 reads CASSPGVTLRNQPQHF. DNA for the CDR3: TGTGCCAGTAGTCCCGGGGTAACCTTACGCAATCAGCCCCAGCATTTT.